This TCR beta chain was found in a study of blood T cell repertoires in COVID-19 (TCRdb year 2020). About the study as a whole: Samples covering the acute and convalescent phases of COVID-19 were provided by collaborators in the United States, Italy and Spain. The repertoires were released in a freely available public database meant as a resource for research on the immune response to SARS-CoV-2. The samples were drawn from the first 160 participants of the ongoing ImmuneRACE study and from 950 to 1,500 subjects provided by 6 global collaborators. The material from the prospective study consisted of cDNA or gDNA derived from T cells, B-cell-depleted T cells, or PBMCs. Deeply sampled blood TCRbeta repertoires from subjects exposed to, actively infected with, or recovered from COVID-19 were included in the dataset. Where available, HLA class I and class II types were taken from metadata supplied by the sample provider and were not determined by assay-based typing. A de-identified subject ID, COVID-19 status, age in years and sex were almost always included in the sample metadata. Overall results and qualifications from the work: Clinical and demographic metadata were provided uncurated, with the amount varying by source and participant.

A remark on this clone: Its antigen has not been determined. No qualities accompany the bases; no much larger clone lies one base away.

TCRbeta CDR3 regions were amplified from genomic DNA using the immunoSEQ Assay, a bias-controlled multiplex PCR. The source study handled its data this way. The number of nucleated cells in each sample was estimated from the amplification of reference gene primers within the assay. To quantify the absolute abundance of each unique TCRbeta CDR3 rearrangement, sequence reads were collapsed and filtered. For each sample, productive Simpson clonality was calculated by taking the square root of Simpson's diversity index across productive rearrangements. TCRdb carries this immuneACCESS record with in-frame sequences only. Its versions omit some clonotypes, under half of them owing to an unresolved V gene in the studies checked, with the rest unexplained. For V, J and clone size, that table is used; D and trimming come from the DNA. For this sample there are about 75,000 clones; approximately 90% appear just once. The ten largest clones add up to around 20% of the sample.

V is cut back by 3 bases and J by 5 bases, with 8 bases in the junction unmatched. The germline V gene sets CDR1 to SGHAT and CDR2 to FQNNGV. Spanning cysteine to phenylalanine, the CDR3 consists of 15 amino acids. The entry retains the CDR3 DNA only, 45 bases that are in frame from base 1. Each collaborating institution followed its own protocols to collect whole blood in K2EDTA tubes. For TCRbeta analysis, collaborator samples were shipped as frozen whole blood, as isolated PBMCs, or as DNA extracted from either sample type. This TCR was recovered from a human donor in a cohort sampled during active COVID-19. Sequenced input: peripheral blood. The chain couples TRBV11-2 to TRBJ1-2; 8 junctional bases match TRBD1. For the CDR3, the sequence is CASSLGSTGDYGYTF. The nucleotide sequence is given as TGTGCCAGCAGCTTGGGGTCGACAGGGGATTATGGCTACACCTTC.